This TCR beta chain was recorded in a study of blood T cell repertoires in COVID-19. On the study more broadly: Both acute and convalescent COVID-19 samples were obtained from the United States, Italy and Spain.

Participant age was about 18 to 89 years, and participants resided in fewer than 25 US areas. Cohort 3 recovered donors had two negative PCRs, clearance, or symptom resolution. Only in-frame clones appear in the TCRdb table, and some are missing; sequencing was by immunoSEQ multiplex PCR. The sample includes about 180,000 clones, around 85% of them seen just once. Germline trimming cut 1 base from V and 4 bases from J; bases unmatched to any gene: 7. The length of the CDR3 is 15 residues. Germline CDR1 and CDR2: LGHDT and YNNKEL (reference sequence). The chain employs TRBV3-1 (or the pseudogene TRBV3-2) and TRBJ2-7, with TRBD2 identical over 7 bases. The receptor was isolated from a man aged 40-49 years who had recovered from COVID-19. The sequenced sample was PBMCs or T cells enriched from blood (not recorded which). CDR3 coding DNA: TGTGCCAGCAGCCAAGGGGCCGGGGGGAGGTACGAGCAGTACTTC. This encodes CASSQGAGGRYEQYF.